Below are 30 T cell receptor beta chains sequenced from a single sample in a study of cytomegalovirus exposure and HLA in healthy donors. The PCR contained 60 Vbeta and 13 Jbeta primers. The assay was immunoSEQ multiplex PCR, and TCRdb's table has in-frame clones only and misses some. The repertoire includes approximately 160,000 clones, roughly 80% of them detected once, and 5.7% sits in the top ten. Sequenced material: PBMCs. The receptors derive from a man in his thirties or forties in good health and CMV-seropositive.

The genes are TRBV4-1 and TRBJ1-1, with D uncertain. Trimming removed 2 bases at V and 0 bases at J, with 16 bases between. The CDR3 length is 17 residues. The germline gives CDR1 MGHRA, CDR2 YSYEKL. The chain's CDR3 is CASSQRIDEPLNTEAFF. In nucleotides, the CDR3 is TGCGCCAGCAGCCAAAGAATTGATGAGCCTTTGAACACTGAAGCTTTCTTT.

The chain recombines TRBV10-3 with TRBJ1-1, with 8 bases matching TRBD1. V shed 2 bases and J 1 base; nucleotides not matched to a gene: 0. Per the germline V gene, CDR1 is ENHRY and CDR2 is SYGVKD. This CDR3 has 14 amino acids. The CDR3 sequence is CAISEGQGNTEAFF. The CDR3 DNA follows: TGTGCCATCAGTGAGGGACAGGGGAACACTGAAGCTTTCTTT.

The CDR3 DNA follows: TGTGCCAGCAGCCCCCCCGGAGGGGTCGGTCAGCCCCAGCATTTT. It encodes CASSPPGGVGQPQHF. This chain links TRBV28 with TRBJ1-5; TRBD1 might be the D (5 bases). The CDR3 length is 15 residues. V lost 6 bases to trimming and J lost 6 bases, with 18 bases between them. Germline lookup yields CDR1 MDHEN and CDR2 SYDVKM.

The CDR3, as DNA: TGTGCCAGCAGAGAGACTAGCGCAGGCGAGCAGTTCTTC. This translates into CASRETSAGEQFF. The genes are TRBV4-2 and TRBJ2-1, with 8 bases that match TRBD2. Germline V lookup: CDR1 LGHNA, CDR2 YNFKEQ. Unmatched junction bases numbered 8, after V lost 6 bases and J lost 10 bases. The CDR3 has 13 amino acids.

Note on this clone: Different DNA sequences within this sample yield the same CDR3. CDR3 sequence reads: CAIRDSSGNTIYF. The CDR3 DNA is TGTGCCATCAGGGACAGCTCTGGAAACACCATATATTTT. The chain couples TRBV10-3 to TRBJ1-3, with D possibly matching TRBD1 (6 bases). Germline CDR1 reads ENHRY; CDR2 reads SYGVKD. V gave up 6 bases and J gave up 0 bases, with 6 bases separating them. This CDR3 is built from 13 residues.

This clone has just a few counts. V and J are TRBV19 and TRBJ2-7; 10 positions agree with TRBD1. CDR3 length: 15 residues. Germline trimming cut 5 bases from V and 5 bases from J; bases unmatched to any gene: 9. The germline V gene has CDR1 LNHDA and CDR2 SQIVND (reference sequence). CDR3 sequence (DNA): TGTGCCAGTAGTTCCGGGACAGGGGAAACGGACGAGCAGTACTTC. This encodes CASSSGTGETDEQYF. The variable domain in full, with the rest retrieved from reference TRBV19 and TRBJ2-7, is DGGITQSPKYLFRKEGQNVTLSCEQNLNHDAMYWYRQDPGQGLRLIYYSQIVNDFQKGDIAEGYSVSREKKESFPLTVTSAQKNPTAFYLCASSSGTGETDEQYFGPGTRLTVT.

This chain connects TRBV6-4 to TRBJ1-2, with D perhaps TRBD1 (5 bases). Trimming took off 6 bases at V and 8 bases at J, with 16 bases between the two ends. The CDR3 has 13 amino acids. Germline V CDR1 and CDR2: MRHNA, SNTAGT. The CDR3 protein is CASREPGYGGYTF. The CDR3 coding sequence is TGTGCCAGCAGGGAACCAGGGTACGGAGGCTACACCTTC.

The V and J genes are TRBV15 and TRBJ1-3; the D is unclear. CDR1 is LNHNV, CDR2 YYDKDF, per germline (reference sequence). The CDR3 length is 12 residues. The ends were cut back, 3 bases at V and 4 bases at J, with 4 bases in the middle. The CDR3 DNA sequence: TGTGCCACCAGCAGTAAAGGAAACACCATATATTTT. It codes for CATSSKGNTIYF. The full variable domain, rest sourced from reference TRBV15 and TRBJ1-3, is DAMVIQNPRYQVTQFGKPVTLSCSQTLNHNVMYWYQQKSSQAPKLLFHYYDKDFNNEADTPDNFQSRRPNTSFCFLDIRSPGLGDTAMYLCATSSKGNTIYFGEGSWLTVV.

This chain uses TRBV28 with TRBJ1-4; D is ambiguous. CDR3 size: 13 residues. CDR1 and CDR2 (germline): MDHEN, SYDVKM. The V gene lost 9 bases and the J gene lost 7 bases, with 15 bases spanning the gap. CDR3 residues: CASIAGNGEKLFF. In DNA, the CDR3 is TGTGCCAGTATCGCGGGGAACGGTGAAAAACTGTTTTTT.

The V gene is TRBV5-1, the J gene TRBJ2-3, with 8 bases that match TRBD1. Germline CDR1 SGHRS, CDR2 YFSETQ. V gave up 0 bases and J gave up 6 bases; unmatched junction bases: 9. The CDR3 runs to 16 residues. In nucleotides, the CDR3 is TGCGCCAGCAGCTTGGCCTCAGGACAGGGCTTGGATACGCAGTATTTT. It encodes CASSLASGQGLDTQYF.

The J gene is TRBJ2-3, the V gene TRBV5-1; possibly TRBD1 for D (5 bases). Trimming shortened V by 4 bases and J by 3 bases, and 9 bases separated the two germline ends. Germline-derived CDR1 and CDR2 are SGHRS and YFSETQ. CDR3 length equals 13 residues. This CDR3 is CASSPQGTDTQYF. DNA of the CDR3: TGCGCCAGCAGCCCCCAGGGAACAGATACGCAGTATTTT.

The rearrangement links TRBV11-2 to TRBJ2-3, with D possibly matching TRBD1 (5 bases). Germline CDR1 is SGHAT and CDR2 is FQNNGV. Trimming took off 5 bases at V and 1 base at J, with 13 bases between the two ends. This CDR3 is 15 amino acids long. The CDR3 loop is CASSPLSRGTDTQYF. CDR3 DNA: TGTGCCAGCAGCCCCCTGTCCAGGGGCACAGATACGCAGTATTTT. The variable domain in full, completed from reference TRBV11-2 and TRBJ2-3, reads EAGVAQSPRYKIIEKRQSVAFWCNPISGHATLYWYQQILGQGPKLLIQFQNNGVVDDSQLPKDRFSAERLKGVDSTLKIQPAKLEDSAVYLCASSPLSRGTDTQYFGPGTRLTVL.

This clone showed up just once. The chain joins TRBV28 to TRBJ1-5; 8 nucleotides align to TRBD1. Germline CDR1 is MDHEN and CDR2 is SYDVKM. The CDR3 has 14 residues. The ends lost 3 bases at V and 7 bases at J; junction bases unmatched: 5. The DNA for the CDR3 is TGTGCCAGCAGTTTGACAGGGGTTCGGCAGCCCCAGCATTTT. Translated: CASSLTGVRQPQHF. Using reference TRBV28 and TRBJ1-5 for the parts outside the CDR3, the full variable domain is DVKVTQSSRYLVKRTGEKVFLECVQDMDHENMFWYRQDPGLGLRLIYFSYDVKMKEKGDIPEGYSVSREKKERFSLILESASTNQTSMYLCASSLTGVRQPQHFGDGTRLSIL.

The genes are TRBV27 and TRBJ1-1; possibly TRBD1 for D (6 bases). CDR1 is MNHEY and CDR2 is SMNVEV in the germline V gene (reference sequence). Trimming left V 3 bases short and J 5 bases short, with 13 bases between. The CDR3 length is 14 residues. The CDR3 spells CASSLGRGGTEAFF. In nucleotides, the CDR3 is TGTGCCAGCAGTTTGGGCAGGGGTGGGACTGAAGCTTTCTTT.

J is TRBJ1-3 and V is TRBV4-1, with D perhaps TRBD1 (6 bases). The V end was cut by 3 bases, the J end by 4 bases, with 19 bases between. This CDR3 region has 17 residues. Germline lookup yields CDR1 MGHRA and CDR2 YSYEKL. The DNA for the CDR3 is TGCGCCAGCAGCCATGAAGCCGACAGGTATCTCGGAAACACCATATATTTT. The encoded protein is CASSHEADRYLGNTIYF.

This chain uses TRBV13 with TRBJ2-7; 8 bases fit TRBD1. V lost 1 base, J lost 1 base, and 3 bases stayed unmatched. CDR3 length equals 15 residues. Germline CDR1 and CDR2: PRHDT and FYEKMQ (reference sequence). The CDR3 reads CASSLARTGSYEQYF. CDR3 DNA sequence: TGTGCCAGCAGCTTAGCCAGGACAGGGTCCTACGAGCAGTACTTC.

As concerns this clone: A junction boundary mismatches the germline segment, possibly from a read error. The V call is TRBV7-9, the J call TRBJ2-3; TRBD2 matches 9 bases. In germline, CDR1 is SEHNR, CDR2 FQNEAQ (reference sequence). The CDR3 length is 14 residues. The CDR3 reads CSSGSAGGADTQYF. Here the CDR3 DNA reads TGTTCCAGCGGTTCAGCGGGAGGCGCAGATACGCAGTATTTT.

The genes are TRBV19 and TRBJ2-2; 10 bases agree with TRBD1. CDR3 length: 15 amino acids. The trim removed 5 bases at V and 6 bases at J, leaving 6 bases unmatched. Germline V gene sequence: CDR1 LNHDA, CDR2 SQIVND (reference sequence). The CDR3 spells CASSLPGQGAGELFF. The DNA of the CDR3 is TGTGCCAGTAGTCTCCCAGGACAGGGGGCCGGGGAGCTGTTTTTT.

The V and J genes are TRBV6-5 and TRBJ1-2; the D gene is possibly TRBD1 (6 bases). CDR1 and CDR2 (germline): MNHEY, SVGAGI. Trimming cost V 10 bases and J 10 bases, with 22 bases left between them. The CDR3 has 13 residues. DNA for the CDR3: TGTGCCACCAGGAAGACAGGTCAAAAGGACTACACCTTC. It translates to CATRKTGQKDYTF.

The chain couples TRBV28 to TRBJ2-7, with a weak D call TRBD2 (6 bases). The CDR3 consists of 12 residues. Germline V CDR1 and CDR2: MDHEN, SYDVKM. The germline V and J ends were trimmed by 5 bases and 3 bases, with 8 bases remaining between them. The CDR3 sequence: CASSEGLYEQYF. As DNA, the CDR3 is TGTGCCAGCAGTGAGGGACTCTACGAGCAGTACTTC.

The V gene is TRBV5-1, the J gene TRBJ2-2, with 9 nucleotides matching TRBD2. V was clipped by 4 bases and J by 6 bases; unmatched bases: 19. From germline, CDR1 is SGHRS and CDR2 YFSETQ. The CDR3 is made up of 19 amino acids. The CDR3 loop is CASSPASGRSSGSSGELFF. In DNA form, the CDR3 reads TGCGCCAGCAGCCCGGCGAGCGGGAGGTCCAGCGGGAGCTCCGGGGAGCTGTTTTTT. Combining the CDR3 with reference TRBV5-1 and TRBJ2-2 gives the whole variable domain KAGVTQTPRYLIKTRGQQVTLSCSPISGHRSVSWYQQTPGQGLQFLFEYFSETQRNKGNFPGRFSGRQFSNSRSEMNVSTLELGDSALYLCASSPASGRSSGSSGELFFGEGSRLTVL.

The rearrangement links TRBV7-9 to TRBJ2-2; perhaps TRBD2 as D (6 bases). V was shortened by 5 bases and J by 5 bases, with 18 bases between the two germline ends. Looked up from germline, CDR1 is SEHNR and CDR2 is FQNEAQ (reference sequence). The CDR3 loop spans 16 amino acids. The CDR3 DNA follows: TGTGCCAGCAGCCCGTTCTTAGGGGAGGTAACCGGGGAGCTGTTTTTT. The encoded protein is CASSPFLGEVTGELFF.

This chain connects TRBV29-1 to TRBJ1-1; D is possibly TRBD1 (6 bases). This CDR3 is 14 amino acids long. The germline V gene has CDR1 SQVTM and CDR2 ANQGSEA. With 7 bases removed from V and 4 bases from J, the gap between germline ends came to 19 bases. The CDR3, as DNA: TGCAGCGGGGGGACCCGGGGGGCGGGCACTGAAGCTTTCTTT. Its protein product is CSGGTRGAGTEAFF.

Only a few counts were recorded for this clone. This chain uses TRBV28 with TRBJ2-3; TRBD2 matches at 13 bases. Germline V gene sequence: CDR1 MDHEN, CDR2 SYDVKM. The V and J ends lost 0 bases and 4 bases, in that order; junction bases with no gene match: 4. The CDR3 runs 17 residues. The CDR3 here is CASSLWGTSGRADTQYF. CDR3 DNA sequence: TGTGCCAGCAGTTTATGGGGCACTAGCGGGAGGGCAGATACGCAGTATTTT. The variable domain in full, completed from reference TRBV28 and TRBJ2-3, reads DVKVTQSSRYLVKRTGEKVFLECVQDMDHENMFWYRQDPGLGLRLIYFSYDVKMKEKGDIPEGYSVSREKKERFSLILESASTNQTSMYLCASSLWGTSGRADTQYFGPGTRLTVL.

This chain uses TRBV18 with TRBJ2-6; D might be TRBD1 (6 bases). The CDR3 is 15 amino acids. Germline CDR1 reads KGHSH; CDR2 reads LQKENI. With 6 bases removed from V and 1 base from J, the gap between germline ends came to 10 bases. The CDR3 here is CASSLTGSGANVLTF. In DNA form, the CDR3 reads TGTGCCAGCTCCCTAACAGGGTCTGGGGCCAACGTCCTGACTTTC.

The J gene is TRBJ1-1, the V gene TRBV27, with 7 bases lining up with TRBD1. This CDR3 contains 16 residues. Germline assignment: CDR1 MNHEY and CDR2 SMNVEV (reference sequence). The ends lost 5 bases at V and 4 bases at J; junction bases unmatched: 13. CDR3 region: CASSPLTGEISTEAFF. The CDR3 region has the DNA TGTGCCAGCAGTCCTCTCACAGGGGAGATTAGCACTGAAGCTTTCTTT.

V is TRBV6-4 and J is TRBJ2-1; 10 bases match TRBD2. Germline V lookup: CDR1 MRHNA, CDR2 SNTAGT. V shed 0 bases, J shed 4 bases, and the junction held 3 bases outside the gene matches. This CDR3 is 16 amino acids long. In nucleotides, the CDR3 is TGTGCCAGCAGTGACTCTGGGACTAGCGAATACAATGAGCAGTTCTTC. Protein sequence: CASSDSGTSEYNEQFF.

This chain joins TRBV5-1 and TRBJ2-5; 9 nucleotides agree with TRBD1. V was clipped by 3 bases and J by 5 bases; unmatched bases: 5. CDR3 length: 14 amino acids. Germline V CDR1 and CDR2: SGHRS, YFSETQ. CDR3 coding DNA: TGCGCCAGCAGCTCCTGGACAGGGGAGGAGACCCAGTACTTC. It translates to CASSSWTGEETQYF.

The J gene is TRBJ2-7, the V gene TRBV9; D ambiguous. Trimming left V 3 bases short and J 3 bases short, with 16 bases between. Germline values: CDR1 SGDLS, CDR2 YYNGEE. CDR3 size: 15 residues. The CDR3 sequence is CASSASSNHRYEQYF. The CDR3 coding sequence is TGTGCCAGCAGCGCCAGTTCGAACCATCGCTACGAGCAGTACTTC.

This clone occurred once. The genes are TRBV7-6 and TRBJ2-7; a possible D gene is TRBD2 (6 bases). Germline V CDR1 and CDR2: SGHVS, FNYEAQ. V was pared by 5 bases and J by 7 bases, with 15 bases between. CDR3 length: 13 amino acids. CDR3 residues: CASSPLDYREQYF. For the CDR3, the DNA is TGTGCCAGCAGCCCATTGGACTACCGAGAGCAGTACTTC.